A single sample is the source of the 6 T cell receptor beta chains below, sequenced in a study of OX40 agonist ivuxolimab in advanced cancers. Here immunoSEQ multiplex PCR was the method, and the copy in TCRdb shows in-frame clones only, minus some. This table has tens of thousands of clones, more than 80% appearing once. The sequenced sample was CD4+ or CD8+ T cells sorted from blood, obtained in a trial of the OX40 agonist ivuxolimab. The receptor set was obtained from an adult with an advanced solid tumor such as melanoma, head and neck, liver or kidney cancer.

The rearrangement joins TRBV7-9 to TRBJ2-1, with D possibly being TRBD2 (6 bases). From germline, CDR1 is SEHNR and CDR2 FQNEAQ (reference sequence). The CDR3 runs to 15 residues. The V end was cut by 1 base, the J end by 4 bases, with 11 bases between. CDR3 residues: CASSLERVRYNEQFF. CDR3 sequence (DNA): TGTGCCAGCAGCTTAGAGCGGGTGAGGTACAATGAGCAGTTCTTC.

The chain is built from TRBV30 and TRBJ2-7; D tentatively reads TRBD1 or TRBD2 (5 bases each). V shed 5 bases and J shed 3 bases, with 8 bases lying between them. Looked up from germline, CDR1 is GTSNPN and CDR2 is SVGIG (reference sequence). The CDR3 loop spans 11 amino acids. This chain's CDR3 is CAWEGNYEQYF. Here the CDR3 DNA reads TGTGCCTGGGAGGGGAACTACGAGCAGTACTTC. Full variable domain (rest looked up from reference TRBV30 and TRBJ2-7): SQTIHQWPATLVQPVGSPLSLECTVEGTSNPNLYWYRQAAGRGLQLLFYSVGIGQISSEVPQNLSASRPQDRQFILSSKKLLLSDSGFYLCAWEGNYEQYFGPGTRLTVT.

The chain combines TRBV6-1 with TRBJ1-3; no definite D call. This CDR3 is 14 amino acids long. Germline V gene sequence: CDR1 MNHNS, CDR2 SASEGT. Trimming shortened V by 0 bases and J by 0 bases, and 3 bases separated the two germline ends. As DNA, the CDR3 is TGTGCCAGCAGTGAAGCCCTCTCTGGAAACACCATATATTTT. Translation: CASSEALSGNTIYF.

The V and J genes are TRBV6-5 and TRBJ2-2; the match to TRBD2 covers 7 bases. The V gene's germline CDR1 is MNHEY and CDR2 SVGAGI. The junction had 5 bases not matched to a gene; V was cut back by 6 bases and J by 4 bases. CDR3 length: 14 amino acids. The CDR3 loop reads CASRGPGGTGELFF. CDR3 sequence (DNA): TGTGCCAGCAGGGGTCCGGGGGGCACCGGGGAGCTGTTTTTT.

The chain is built from TRBV5-1 and TRBJ1-1; D gene unclear. The germline V gene has CDR1 SGHRS and CDR2 YFSETQ. The CDR3 is made up of 17 amino acids. V lost 4 bases to trimming and J lost 1 base, with 20 bases between them. The CDR3 coding sequence is TGCGCCAGCAGCCTACCCAATGGGATCGGTCCGAACACTGAAGCTTTCTTT. This codes for CASSLPNGIGPNTEAFF.

This rearrangement joins TRBV4-1 to TRBJ2-1, with D tentatively TRBD2 (6 bases). In germline, CDR1 is MGHRA, CDR2 YSYEKL. This CDR3 spans 16 amino acids. The germline V and J ends were trimmed by 1 base and 2 bases, with 12 bases remaining between them. The CDR3 DNA reads TGCGCCAGCAGCCAAGGGGTAGCGGTAACCTACAATGAGCAGTTCTTC. Protein: CASSQGVAVTYNEQFF.